One and the same sample provided the 23 T cell receptor beta chains below, sequenced in a study of T cell responses to AZD1222 COVID-19 vaccine. Assay: immunoSEQ multiplex PCR; the TCRdb copy retains only in-frame clones and omits some. The sample has 100,000 to 150,000 clones; 86% are singletons. This sample comprised peripheral blood, obtained on day 0 of AZD1222 vaccination. These TCRs come from an adult in good health.

This sequence joins TRBV5-4 and TRBJ1-5; D not certain. Trimming stripped 0 bases from V and 6 bases from J, with 7 bases between. The CDR3 sequence is 13 residues long. Germline CDR1 and CDR2: SGHNT and YYREEE (reference sequence). The CDR3 DNA reads TGTGCCAGCAGCTTGGGGGTCGGTCAGCCCCAGCATTTT. The encoded protein is CASSLGVGQPQHF.

This rearrangement joins TRBV2 to TRBJ1-2, with D unclear. The CDR3 length is 13 residues. V was shortened by 10 bases and J by 2 bases, with 14 bases between the two germline ends. The germline CDR1 and CDR2 sequences are SNHLY and FYNNEI. CDR3 bases: TGTGCCACGGCCCAACAGAGAAACTATGGCTACACCTTC. Residues: CATAQQRNYGYTF.

The chain employs TRBV9 and TRBJ1-6, with D perhaps TRBD1 (5 bases). The germline V gene encodes CDR1 SGDLS and CDR2 YYNGEE. The V end was cut by 4 bases, the J end by 8 bases, with 16 bases between. CDR3 size: 15 residues. This chain's CDR3 is CASSTGLGGDSPLHF. As DNA, the CDR3 is TGTGCCAGCAGCACTGGGTTGGGGGGTGATTCACCCCTCCACTTT.

CDR3 amino acids: CASSVGQGLATDTQYF. For the CDR3, the DNA is TGCGCCAGCAGTGTGGGACAGGGTCTAGCCACAGATACGCAGTATTTT. The V call is TRBV5-1, the J call TRBJ2-3; TRBD1 aligns across 9 bases. The V gene's germline CDR1 is SGHRS and CDR2 YFSETQ. The CDR3 has 16 residues. V shed 5 bases and J 2 bases; nucleotides not matched to a gene: 9. The whole variable domain, remainder taken from reference TRBV5-1 and TRBJ2-3, is KAGVTQTPRYLIKTRGQQVTLSCSPISGHRSVSWYQQTPGQGLQFLFEYFSETQRNKGNFPGRFSGRQFSNSRSEMNVSTLELGDSALYLCASSVGQGLATDTQYFGPGTRLTVL.

Concerning this clone: Other DNA sequences in this sample translate to the same CDR3. The rearrangement joins TRBV7-9 to TRBJ2-7, with D tentatively TRBD1 (5 bases). The CDR3 contains 12 residues. Germline CDR1 reads SEHNR; CDR2 reads FQNEAQ (reference sequence). V was clipped by 4 bases and J by 4 bases, with 8 bases between them. CDR3 bases: TGTGCCAGCAGCTCGCAGGGTTACGAGCAGTACTTC. This codes for CASSSQGYEQYF.

The chain combines TRBV5-6 with TRBJ1-1; D remains unclear. The germline CDR1 and CDR2 sequences are SGHDT and YYEEEE. V lost 0 bases and J lost 11, with 11 bases in between. The CDR3 is made up of 12 amino acids. The CDR3 here is CASSLVPGEAFF. CDR3 DNA sequence: TGTGCCAGCAGCTTGGTTCCGGGAGAGGCTTTCTTT.

The gene calls are TRBV6-6 and TRBJ2-5; possibly TRBD2 for D (5 bases). The CDR3 is made up of 12 amino acids. Trimming stripped 6 bases from V and 5 bases from J, with 10 bases between. Germline assignment: CDR1 MNHNY and CDR2 SVGAGI (reference sequence). The CDR3 region has the DNA TGTGCCAGCAGCCGGGGAGCGGAGACCCAGTACTTC. Translation: CASSRGAETQYF.

The CDR3: CASSYDWDRKETQYF. CDR3 sequence (DNA): TGTGCCAGCAGTTATGACTGGGACAGAAAAGAGACCCAGTACTTC. The chain employs TRBV6-5 and TRBJ2-5, with 7 bases fitting TRBD1. The germline V gene has CDR1 MNHEY and CDR2 SVGAGI. The CDR3 totals 15 residues. J lost 3 bases, V lost 3 bases, and 7 bases had no gene match.

Details on this clone: The DNA is omitted, as the CDR3 cannot be located on it reliably, and the CDR3 follows TCRdb's listing. The chain carries TRBV5-6 and TRBJ2-5; the D call TRBD1 from the table was never checked on the DNA. The CDR3 adds up to 15 amino acids, both ends counted. Germline V lookup: CDR1 SGHDT, CDR2 YYEEEE. CDR3 residues: CASSFGPGNGETQYF.

This clone was observed a few times. The chain is built from TRBV4-1 and TRBJ2-7, with D unresolved. The CDR3 loop spans 17 amino acids. Germline CDR1 reads MGHRA; CDR2 reads YSYEKL. V lost 2 bases, J lost 4 bases, and 21 bases lay in between. The CDR3 coding sequence is TGCGCCAGCAGCCAATTTCTCGGTGTAGTATCCCCGTACGAGCAGTACTTC. Its protein is CASSQFLGVVSPYEQYF.

This chain uses TRBV7-2 with TRBJ2-5, with 15 positions matching TRBD2. J lost 5 bases, V lost 5 bases, and 6 bases had no gene match. Germline V gene data show CDR1 as SGHTA and CDR2 as FQGNSA. The CDR3 covers 16 residues. CDR3 nucleotides: TGTGCCAGCAGCACAGGACTAGCGGGGGGGCGGGAGACCCAGTACTTC. It yields the protein CASSTGLAGGRETQYF. The full variable domain, its missing parts supplied by reference TRBV7-2 and TRBJ2-5, is GAGVSQSPSNKVTEKGKDVELRCDPISGHTALYWYRQSLGQGLEFLIYFQGNSAPDKSGLPSDRFSAERTGGSVSTLTIQRTQQEDSAVYLCASSTGLAGGRETQYFGPGTRLLVL.

The V call is TRBV29-1, the J call TRBJ1-1; no definite D call. Germline lookup yields CDR1 SQVTM and CDR2 ANQGSEA. V was pared by 3 bases and J by 1 base, with 6 bases between. The CDR3 contains 12 residues. Here the CDR3 reads CSVDEENTEAFF. The DNA of the CDR3 is TGCAGCGTTGACGAAGAGAACACTGAAGCTTTCTTT.

The V call is TRBV16, the J call TRBJ1-2; the D gene is possibly TRBD1 (5 bases). The CDR3 totals 15 residues. CDR1 is KGHSY and CDR2 is FQNENV in the germline V gene. The ends were cut back, 7 bases at V and 0 bases at J, with 15 bases in the middle. The CDR3 nucleotides are TGTGCCAGCAACAATAGGGACGGAGCTAACTATGGCTACACCTTC. It specifies CASNNRDGANYGYTF.

The genes are TRBV7-6 and TRBJ2-5, with 14 bases matching TRBD2. V lost 4 bases, J lost 2 bases, and 0 bases stayed unmatched. Per the germline V gene, CDR1 is SGHVS and CDR2 is FNYEAQ. This CDR3 is built from 15 residues. CDR3 residues: CASSWTSGGQETQYF. In DNA, the CDR3 is TGTGCCAGCAGCTGGACTAGCGGGGGGCAAGAGACCCAGTACTTC.

The chain employs TRBV5-8 and TRBJ2-5; TRBD1 is a possible D gene (5 bases). CDR1 SGHTS and CDR2 YDEGEE come from the germline V gene. This CDR3 is built from 16 residues. V lost 0 bases and J lost 4, with 16 bases in between. The CDR3 spells CASSLGMGRDGETQYF. Here the CDR3 DNA reads TGTGCCAGCAGCTTGGGGATGGGCAGGGATGGAGAGACCCAGTACTTC.

This chain connects TRBV20-1 to TRBJ1-6, with D unclear. The CDR3 contains 14 residues. Germline V gives CDR1 DFQATT, CDR2 SNEGSKA (reference sequence). V was trimmed by 3 bases and J by 14 bases, leaving 20 bases between them. CDR3 nucleotides: TGCAGTGCTAGTAGTCCCACGGGAGTTTCGGCCCTCCACTTT. Translating it yields CSASSPTGVSALHF.

This clone was detected once. The chain employs TRBV19 and TRBJ2-2; tentative D call: TRBD2 (6 bases). This CDR3 has 13 amino acids. CDR1 is LNHDA, CDR2 SQIVND, per germline (reference sequence). V lost 4 bases and J lost 5, with 8 bases in between. The CDR3 here is CASSRTTTGELFF. The CDR3 DNA follows: TGTGCCAGTAGTAGGACTACAACCGGGGAGCTGTTTTTT. The whole variable domain, filled in from reference TRBV19 and TRBJ2-2, reads DGGITQSPKYLFRKEGQNVTLSCEQNLNHDAMYWYRQDPGQGLRLIYYSQIVNDFQKGDIAEGYSVSREKKESFPLTVTSAQKNPTAFYLCASSRTTTGELFFGEGSRLTVL.

The J gene is TRBJ1-4, the V gene TRBV30; D is perhaps TRBD1 (6 bases). The CDR3 totals 16 residues. Trimming stripped 1 base from V and 5 bases from J, with 17 bases between. Germline V gene data show CDR1 as GTSNPN and CDR2 as SVGIG (reference sequence). CDR3 nucleotides: TGTGCCTGGAGTGGACGACGGGGGGCCGACAATGAAAAACTGTTTTTT. Translating gives CAWSGRRGADNEKLFF.

The chain has TRBV30 and TRBJ1-5; D gene ambiguous. Germline V gene data show CDR1 as GTSNPN and CDR2 as SVGIG (reference sequence). This CDR3 has 13 amino acids. V was trimmed by 2 bases and J by 7 bases, leaving 12 bases between them. CDR3 protein: CAWSKGVGQPQHF. DNA of the CDR3: TGTGCCTGGAGTAAGGGCGTAGGGCAGCCCCAGCATTTT.

V is TRBV7-2 and J is TRBJ1-3; D is possibly TRBD1 (5 bases). Deletions cut 0 bases from V and 4 bases from J, with 13 bases between. Germline V gene sequence: CDR1 SGHTA, CDR2 FQGNSA. The CDR3 runs to 16 residues. This CDR3 reads CASSLAGGGLGNTIYF. The DNA for the CDR3 is TGTGCCAGCAGCTTAGCGGGGGGAGGGTTGGGAAACACCATATATTTT.

The chain recombines TRBV5-8 with TRBJ2-5; perhaps TRBD1 as D (5 bases). V lost 0 bases to trimming and J lost 4 bases, with 19 bases between them. The germline V gene encodes CDR1 SGHTS and CDR2 YDEGEE. The CDR3 extends over 17 amino acids. CDR3 in amino acids: CASSLVSGKINGETQYF. Written as DNA, the CDR3 is TGTGCCAGCAGCTTGGTTTCAGGGAAGATCAACGGAGAGACCCAGTACTTC. Filled out from reference TRBV5-8 and TRBJ2-5, the complete variable domain reads EAGVTQSPTHLIKTRGQQATLRCSPISGHTSVYWYQQALGLGLQFLLWYDEGEERNRGNFPPRFSGRQFPNYSSELNVNALELEDSALYLCASSLVSGKINGETQYFGPGTRLLVL.

The V call is TRBV29-1, the J call TRBJ1-2; TRBD1 aligns across 8 bases. The CDR3 runs to 13 residues. Germline assignment: CDR1 SQVTM and CDR2 ANQGSEA. The V segment lost 6 bases and the J segment 4 bases; nucleotides outside the gene matches: 7. The CDR3 DNA reads as TGCAGCGTGACGACAGGGGTCGGCTATGGCTACACCTTC. Protein product: CSVTTGVGYGYTF.

The chain employs TRBV11-2 and TRBJ2-1, with D hard to call. With 1 base removed from V and 6 bases from J, the gap between germline ends came to 10 bases. Germline CDR1 is SGHAT and CDR2 is FQNNGV. The CDR3 has 14 amino acids. The CDR3 loop is CASSLGASANEQFF. The DNA of the CDR3 is TGTGCCAGCAGCTTAGGAGCCAGTGCCAATGAGCAGTTCTTC.